This TCR beta chain was observed in a study of blood T cells in healthy people across ages. Study conclusions and caveats: Versus aged donors, long-lived donors had higher diversity and more naive CD4+ cells.

This clonotype was seen a handful of times. Its specificity is not known. Together with a sample-barcoded 5' primer, a J-beta primer mix was included in a second PCR lasting roughly 7 to 11 cycles. TCRdb fed the 5' RACE reads into MiXCR, producing one record per CDR3 protein. Of about 1.6 million distinct CDR3 sequences listed, around 36% are singletons. This TCR came from a woman aged 25 to 39 in good health. Specimen: blood.

The CDR3, as DNA: TGTGCCTGGAACCGTCTGGGCAGGACTGAAGCTTTCTTT. Protein product: CAWNRLGRTEAFF. The rearrangement uses TRBV30 and TRBJ1-1; D not certain. CDR3 length: 13 amino acids. The germline V and J ends were trimmed by 4 bases and 5 bases, with 14 bases remaining between them. The germline V gene has CDR1 GTSNPN and CDR2 SVGIG (reference sequence).